One and the same sample provided the 15 T cell receptor beta chains below, sequenced in a study of CD8+ T cells in alopecia areata listed by TCRdb under 2018. Library prep was done by the immunoSEQ multiplex PCR assay. For TCR sequencing, RNA was extracted from every sample and reverse transcribed into cDNA to serve as template. TCRdb re-hosts the immuneACCESS table, in-frame sequences only. Its copies lack some clones; in the studies checked, an unresolved V gene accounts for under half of them, and the cause for the rest is not known. This sample has roughly 130,000 clones in its table, and 58% of those were observed once. The top ten clonotypes cover 3.5% to 5% of the sample. The sample's time point label, decoded: baseline before oral tofacitinib. This sample comprised CD4+ T cells sorted from blood, obtained at week 0. These receptors originate from a human donor with alopecia areata.

This clone was picked up a small number of times. The chain carries TRBV19 and TRBJ1-6; D unclear. Germline CDR1 and CDR2: LNHDA and SQIVND (reference sequence). V lost 3 bases and J lost 4, with 7 bases in between. The CDR3 covers 14 residues. The CDR3: CASSIAQYNSPLHF. Written as DNA, the CDR3 is TGTGCCAGTAGTATTGCACAGTATAATTCACCCCTCCACTTT.

This clone has a single count. The rearrangement links TRBV7-2 to TRBJ2-5; D is unresolved. V lost 5 bases and J lost 3, with 7 bases in between. The germline CDR1 and CDR2 sequences are SGHTA and FQGNSA. This CDR3 contains 12 residues. CDR3 in amino acids: CASSRTKETQYF. Written as DNA, the CDR3 is TGTGCCAGCAGCCGGACGAAAGAGACCCAGTACTTC.

The chain joins TRBV7-9 to TRBJ2-3; D gene uncertain. The germline V and J ends were trimmed by 1 base and 6 bases, with 8 bases remaining between them. Germline CDR1 is SEHNR and CDR2 is FQNEAQ (reference sequence). This CDR3 contains 13 residues. The CDR3 loop is CASSLGTLDTQYF. The DNA for the CDR3 is TGTGCCAGCAGCTTAGGAACGTTGGATACGCAGTATTTT.

This clone was picked up a small number of times. The rearrangement links TRBV5-5 to TRBJ2-6; D assignment may be TRBD1 or TRBD2 (6 bases each). The V end was cut by 4 bases, the J end by 2 bases, with 13 bases between. The CDR3 is made up of 16 amino acids. Germline V gene lookup returns CDR1 SGHKS and CDR2 YYEKEE (reference sequence). CDR3 loop: CASSPYGGTGANVLTF. CDR3 nucleotides: TGTGCCAGCAGCCCGTACGGGGGCACTGGGGCCAACGTCCTGACTTTC.

The chain uses TRBV6-5 and TRBJ1-1; perhaps TRBD1 as D (5 bases). CDR3 length: 13 amino acids. CDR1 is MNHEY and CDR2 is SVGAGI in the germline V gene. V lost 6 bases and J lost 4, with 12 bases in between. The CDR3 sequence is CASSRQGLTEAFF. CDR3 bases: TGTGCCAGCAGCCGTCAGGGACTCACTGAAGCTTTCTTT.

J is TRBJ2-6 and V is TRBV5-1, with 9 bases lining up with TRBD1. Per the germline V gene, CDR1 is SGHRS and CDR2 is YFSETQ. Unmatched junction bases numbered 7, after V lost 0 bases and J lost 0 bases. The CDR3 has 19 residues. CDR3 DNA: TGCGCCAGCAGCTTGGGCGGACAGGGGAGTGCCTCTGGGGCCAACGTCCTGACTTTC. Encoded protein: CASSLGGQGSASGANVLTF. Variable domain in full (rest from reference TRBV5-1 and TRBJ2-6): KAGVTQTPRYLIKTRGQQVTLSCSPISGHRSVSWYQQTPGQGLQFLFEYFSETQRNKGNFPGRFSGRQFSNSRSEMNVSTLELGDSALYLCASSLGGQGSASGANVLTFGAGSRLTVL.

This sequence joins TRBV5-1 and TRBJ2-7; 12 bases are a match to TRBD1. The CDR3 length is 14 residues. With V trimmed by 6 bases and J by 6 bases, 7 bases remained unmatched. Germline CDR1 is SGHRS and CDR2 is YFSETQ. In DNA, the CDR3 is TGCGCCAGCACAGGGGGACAGGGGGCCGGCGAGCAGTACTTC. Its translation: CASTGGQGAGEQYF.

This rearrangement joins TRBV11-2 to TRBJ2-4, with D hard to call. V was cut by 3 bases and J by 0 bases, with 15 bases left in between. This CDR3 spans 17 amino acids. In germline, CDR1 is SGHAT, CDR2 FQNNGV. CDR3 region: CASSFLPPRVAKNIQYF. For the CDR3, the DNA is TGTGCCAGCAGCTTCCTACCCCCCCGTGTAGCCAAAAACATTCAGTACTTC.

J is TRBJ2-3 and V is TRBV29-1; TRBD2 might be the D (5 bases). Trimming took off 8 bases at V and 2 bases at J, with 17 bases between the two ends. From germline, CDR1 is SQVTM and CDR2 ANQGSEA. The CDR3 length is 14 residues. The CDR3 sequence: CSSKRTPYTDTQYF. The CDR3 coding sequence is TGCAGCTCAAAAAGGACTCCTTACACAGATACGCAGTATTTT.

This chain uses TRBV4-1 with TRBJ1-2; 9 bases are a match to TRBD1. The CDR3 is 16 amino acids. CDR1 is MGHRA, CDR2 YSYEKL, per germline. V shed 4 bases, J shed 4 bases, and the junction held 10 bases outside the gene matches. CDR3 bases: TGCGCCAGCAGCCCCCGGGACAGGGTCGATACCTATGGCTACACCTTC. As protein: CASSPRDRVDTYGYTF.

This chain connects TRBV5-1 to TRBJ2-2; D is undetermined. Deletions cut 0 bases from V and 3 bases from J, with 9 bases between. This CDR3 has 15 residues. Germline CDR1 and CDR2: SGHRS and YFSETQ. CDR3 coding DNA: TGCGCCAGCAGCTTGGTACTCGCCGACACCGGGGAGCTGTTTTTT. Amino acids: CASSLVLADTGELFF.

The chain is built from TRBV6-6 and TRBJ1-6; 7 bases agree with TRBD1. The CDR3 loop spans 16 amino acids. Germline trimming cut 6 bases from V and 5 bases from J; bases unmatched to any gene: 10. Per germline, CDR1 MNHNY and CDR2 SVGAGI (reference sequence). The CDR3 DNA follows: TGTGCCAGCAGCCACAGGGGCCTCGCCGATAATTCACCCCTCCACTTT. This sequence encodes CASSHRGLADNSPLHF.

This clone has only a few counts. The CDR3 loop is CASTTGSGSNQPQHF. CDR3 DNA: TGTGCCAGCACTACAGGGTCGGGTAGCAATCAGCCCCAGCATTTT. This rearrangement joins TRBV7-2 to TRBJ1-5, with D perhaps TRBD1 (6 bases). There are 15 residues in the CDR3. CDR1 SGHTA and CDR2 FQGNSA come from the germline V gene. V gave up 7 bases and J gave up 0 bases, with 13 bases separating them.

The chain is built from TRBV27 and TRBJ2-4; unclear D gene. This CDR3 is 13 amino acids long. Trimming shortened V by 4 bases and J by 6 bases, and 10 bases separated the two germline ends. CDR1 is MNHEY, CDR2 SMNVEV, per germline (reference sequence). The CDR3 nucleotides are TGTGCCAGCAGTTCAGTGGACCCAAACATTCAGTACTTC. It yields the protein CASSSVDPNIQYF.

This clone showed up just once. The chain is built from TRBV7-2 and TRBJ1-2; D remains ambiguous. The CDR3 contains 12 residues. Trimming removed 1 base from V and 7 bases from J, with 7 bases in between. The germline gives CDR1 SGHTA, CDR2 FQGNSA. DNA for the CDR3: TGTGCCAGCAGCTTAGGACGGAGTGGCTACACCTTC. Its protein is CASSLGRSGYTF.